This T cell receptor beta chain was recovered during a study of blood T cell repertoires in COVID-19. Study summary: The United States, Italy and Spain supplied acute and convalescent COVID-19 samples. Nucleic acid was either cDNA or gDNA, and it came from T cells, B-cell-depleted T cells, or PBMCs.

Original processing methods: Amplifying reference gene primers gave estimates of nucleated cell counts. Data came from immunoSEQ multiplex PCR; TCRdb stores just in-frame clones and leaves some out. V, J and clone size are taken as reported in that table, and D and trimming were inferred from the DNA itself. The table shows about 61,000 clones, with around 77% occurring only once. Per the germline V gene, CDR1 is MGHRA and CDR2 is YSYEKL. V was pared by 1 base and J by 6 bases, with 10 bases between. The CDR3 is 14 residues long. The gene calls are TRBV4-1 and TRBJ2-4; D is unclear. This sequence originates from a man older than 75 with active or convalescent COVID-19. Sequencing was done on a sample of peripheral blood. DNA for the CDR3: TGCGCCAGCAGCCAAGGCGGTGTCCCAAACATTCAGTACTTC. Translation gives CASSQGGVPNIQYF.